This TCR beta chain emerged from a study of T cell responses to AZD1222 COVID-19 vaccine. Study findings and constraints: Only a handful of AZD1222 recipients, several in all, had baseline seropositivity. When two AZD1222 doses had been given, Spike-specific TCR breadth and depth rose.

On this clone itself: Its antigen is unidentified.

Generated by immunoSEQ multiplex PCR, the TCRdb table keeps only in-frame clones and is missing some. Counted here are 150,000 to 200,000 clones, approximately 90% occurring once; the ten biggest clones make up more than 4%. The length of the CDR3 is 17 residues. Germline lookup yields CDR1 SGHDN and CDR2 FVKESK. V lost 4 bases and J lost 0, with 16 bases in between. The TCR comes from an adult who received the MenACWY meningococcal vaccine as a control. The sequencing here drew on peripheral blood, taken 28 days after the second dose of the MenACWY control vaccine. The chain is built from TRBV14 and TRBJ2-1; D remains unclear. Here the CDR3 DNA reads TGTGCCAGCAGCCCCCTTAGTAGTTCTAGCTCCTACAATGAGCAGTTCTTC. Residues: CASSPLSSSSSYNEQFF.